The T cell receptor (beta chain) described here comes from a study of CD8+CD57+ T cells in acquired aplastic anemia. Study-level information: Sorting CD4+ and CD8+ cells gave DNA averaging approximately 3 ug.

Those patients picked for sequencing had displayed CD8+CD57+ cell expansion on flow cytometry. CDR3 and TCR beta VDJ profiling relied on genomic DNA as the template. TCRdb re-derived calls from the reads in MiXCR, one entry per CDR3 protein. The repertoire consists of around 200,000 distinct CDR3 sequences, with 45% to 60% occurring once and the leading ten covering 10% to 15%. The J segment lost 6 bases and the V segment lost 4 bases, leaving 11 bases of the junction unmatched. CDR3 length equals 14 residues. Germline V gene data show CDR1 as DFQATT and CDR2 as SNEGSKA (reference sequence). On this clonotype itself: What it recognizes is unknown.

Findings of the study overall: Sharing between patients and controls was observed for twenty-nine CD8+ CDR3 sequences.

Sequencing was performed on sorted CD4+, CD8+, or CD8+CD57+ T cells (not recorded which) from PBMCs. The TCR comes from a human donor with aplastic anemia. The chain carries TRBV20-1 and TRBJ2-7, with 8 nucleotides matching TRBD2. The CDR3 region is CSAIRTSLLGEQYF. CDR3 DNA sequence: TGCAGTGCTATAAGGACTAGCTTGCTCGGCGAGCAGTACTTC.